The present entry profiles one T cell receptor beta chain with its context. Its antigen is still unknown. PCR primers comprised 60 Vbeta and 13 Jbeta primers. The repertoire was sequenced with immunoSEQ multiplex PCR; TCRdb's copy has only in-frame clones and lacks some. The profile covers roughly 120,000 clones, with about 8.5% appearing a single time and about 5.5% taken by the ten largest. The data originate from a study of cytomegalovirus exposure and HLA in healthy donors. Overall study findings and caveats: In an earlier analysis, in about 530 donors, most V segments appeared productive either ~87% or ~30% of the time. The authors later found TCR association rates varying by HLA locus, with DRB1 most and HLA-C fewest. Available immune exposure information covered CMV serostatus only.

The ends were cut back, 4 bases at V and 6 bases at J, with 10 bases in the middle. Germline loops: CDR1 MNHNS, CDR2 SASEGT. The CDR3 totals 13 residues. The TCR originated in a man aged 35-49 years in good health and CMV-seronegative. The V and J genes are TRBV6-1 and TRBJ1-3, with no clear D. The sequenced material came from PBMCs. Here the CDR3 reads CASSGGQLNTIYF. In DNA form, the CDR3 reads TGTGCCAGCAGTGGTGGGCAGCTAAACACCATATATTTT.